This T cell receptor beta chain comes out of a study of identical twins. A remark on this clonotype: What it recognizes is unknown.

Germline values: CDR1 KGHSH, CDR2 LQKENI. V lost 2 bases and J lost 5, with 7 bases in between. The CDR3 runs 13 residues. TCRdb called the 5' RACE reads again in MiXCR, with one record for every CDR3 protein. The sample has about 240,000 distinct CDR3 sequences; about 13% are singletons. Study-level findings and limits: The study reached conclusions through statistical analysis that was cross-sectional, not following the same donors.

Another study also made use of these data, one on yellow fever vaccine responses in identical twins. That source reports: Reported findings indicate that twins' vaccine T cell responses seemed partially convergent, partially personalized.

The origin of this receptor is a woman aged 18 to 35 in good health. Sequencing input: memory (CD45RO+) T cells sorted from blood. The rearrangement joins TRBV18 to TRBJ1-5; D is uncertain. CDR3 sequence: CASSPFTHQPQHF. CDR3 nucleotides: TGTGCCAGCTCACCATTCACCCATCAGCCCCAGCATTTT.